The 18 T cell receptor beta chains given below trace back to one sample, sequenced in a study of cytomegalovirus exposure and HLA in healthy donors. The primer mix had 60 Vbeta and 13 Jbeta primers. Clones were sequenced by immunoSEQ multiplex PCR, and TCRdb holds only the in-frame ones, with some missing. This table has roughly 180,000 clones, around 76% appearing once. The material sequenced was PBMCs. Receptor source: a man aged 40-49 years in good health and CMV-seronegative.

This clone was seen only a few times. The J gene is TRBJ1-4, the V gene TRBV25-1, with D perhaps TRBD1 (6 bases). Trimming shortened V by 1 base and J by 8 bases, and 14 bases separated the two germline ends. CDR1 MGHDK and CDR2 SYGVNS come from the germline V gene. The CDR3 is made up of 15 amino acids. CDR3 protein: CASSESRGRGEKLFF. CDR3 DNA: TGTGCCAGCAGTGAATCGAGGGGGAGGGGGGAAAAACTGTTTTTT.

This rearrangement joins TRBV10-3 to TRBJ2-5, with D possibly matching TRBD2 (7 bases). This CDR3 spans 16 amino acids. Germline-derived CDR1 and CDR2 are ENHRY and SYGVKD. Trimming pared 4 bases from V and 1 base from J, leaving 16 bases between. DNA for the CDR3: TGTGCCATCAGTGGTGGGGCGGGGGCCATCCAAGAGACCCAGTACTTC. Translating it yields CAISGGAGAIQETQYF.

The rearrangement joins TRBV2 to TRBJ1-1; D is uncertain. From germline, CDR1 is SNHLY and CDR2 FYNNEI. This CDR3 is built from 13 residues. With 7 bases removed from V and 1 base from J, the gap between germline ends came to 10 bases. The CDR3: CASIRVSNTEAFF. The DNA of the CDR3 is TGTGCCAGCATCCGGGTTTCGAACACTGAAGCTTTCTTT.

This clone was observed a few times. The chain carries TRBV29-1 and TRBJ1-6, with 9 bases matching TRBD1. This CDR3 region has 13 residues. Losses at the gene ends were 7 bases for V and 8 bases for J; bases not matched to a gene: 6. CDR1 is SQVTM and CDR2 is ANQGSEA in the germline V gene. CDR3 coding DNA: TGCAGCGCCCGGACAGGGGCTGATTCACCCCTCCACTTT. Translation gives CSARTGADSPLHF.

The CDR3 spells CASSLAGGQGQHEQFF. CDR3 in DNA: TGTGCCAGCAGCTTGGCGGGGGGGCAGGGCCAGCATGAGCAGTTCTTC. The chain carries TRBV5-4 and TRBJ2-1; 8 bases are shared with TRBD2. Germline loops: CDR1 SGHNT, CDR2 YYREEE (reference sequence). CDR3 size: 16 residues. V dropped 0 bases and J dropped 8; count of bases not matched to a gene: 10. Filled out from reference TRBV5-4 and TRBJ2-1, the complete variable domain reads ETGVTQSPTHLIKTRGQQVTLRCSSQSGHNTVSWYQQALGQGPQFIFQYYREEENGRGNFPPRFSGLQFPNYSSELNVNALELDDSALYLCASSLAGGQGQHEQFFGPGTRLTVL.

This chain joins TRBV30 and TRBJ2-1, with D possibly matching TRBD2 (6 bases). Per germline, CDR1 GTSNPN and CDR2 SVGIG (reference sequence). V gave up 5 bases and J gave up 7 bases, with 18 bases separating them. The CDR3 spans 14 residues. The CDR3 is CAWGAGSYGNEQFF. The CDR3 bases are TGTGCCTGGGGCGCGGGGTCCTACGGGAATGAGCAGTTCTTC.

This clone appeared a few times. The J gene is TRBJ2-1, the V gene TRBV2; TRBD2 agrees at 7 bases. The CDR3 totals 15 residues. Germline CDR1 reads SNHLY; CDR2 reads FYNNEI. The V segment lost 4 bases and the J segment 6 bases; nucleotides outside the gene matches: 9. CDR3 bases: TGTGCCAGCAGTGTGACTAGCCCCTTCGGCAATGAGCAGTTCTTC. This codes for CASSVTSPFGNEQFF.

The gene calls are TRBV9 and TRBJ2-2; unclear D gene. Trimming stripped 2 bases from V and 6 bases from J, with 8 bases between. This CDR3 region has 13 residues. The germline gives CDR1 SGDLS, CDR2 YYNGEE. The CDR3: CASSVLPAGELFF. The CDR3 DNA is TGTGCCAGCAGCGTTTTGCCGGCCGGGGAGCTGTTTTTT.

The sample holds one count of this clone. The chain is built from TRBV5-1 and TRBJ1-1; D might be TRBD1 (6 bases). Trimming removed 0 bases at V and 5 bases at J, with 11 bases between. Germline CDR1 reads SGHRS; CDR2 reads YFSETQ. This CDR3 contains 14 residues. This chain's CDR3 is CASSLAGEGTEAFF. In DNA, the CDR3 is TGCGCCAGCAGCTTGGCAGGGGAGGGGACTGAAGCTTTCTTT.

The chain joins TRBV6-5 to TRBJ2-7; 9 bases match TRBD1. Unmatched junction bases numbered 5, after V lost 5 bases and J lost 0 bases. Germline-derived CDR1 and CDR2 are MNHEY and SVGAGI. The CDR3 extends over 15 amino acids. The CDR3 is CASSPGTGSSYEQYF. The CDR3 DNA is TGTGCCAGCAGTCCCGGGACAGGGAGCTCCTACGAGCAGTACTTC.

This sequence joins TRBV5-8 and TRBJ1-1; D is undetermined. Germline CDR1 is SGHTS and CDR2 is YDEGEE. This CDR3 contains 12 residues. Trimming stripped 1 base from V and 7 bases from J, with 8 bases between. The CDR3 DNA reads as TGTGCCAGCAGCTTGAGAACAGTTGAAGCTTTCTTT. This codes for CASSLRTVEAFF.

The chain uses TRBV28 and TRBJ2-7; possibly TRBD2 for D (5 bases). The germline gives CDR1 MDHEN, CDR2 SYDVKM. The CDR3 contains 15 residues. V lost 5 bases, J lost 5 bases, and 19 bases lay in between. The CDR3 sequence: CASSRGFPPLDEQYF. As DNA, the CDR3 is TGTGCCAGCAGTCGAGGGTTTCCACCGTTAGACGAGCAGTACTTC.

The V call is TRBV11-3, the J call TRBJ2-7; D is possibly TRBD1 (6 bases). Germline loops: CDR1 SGHNT, CDR2 YENEEA. The CDR3 consists of 14 residues. V was cut by 5 bases and J by 5 bases, with 16 bases left in between. The CDR3 loop reads CASSPRRGPHEQYF. The DNA of the CDR3 is TGTGCCAGCAGCCCTCGCAGGGGCCCCCACGAGCAGTACTTC.

The chain recombines TRBV9 with TRBJ2-3, with TRBD1 matching over 9 bases. CDR3 length: 16 residues. Germline CDR1 and CDR2: SGDLS and YYNGEE. V lost 1 base to trimming and J lost 4 bases; unmatched junction nucleotides: 7. CDR3 DNA sequence: TGTGCCAGCAGCGTATCACAGGGGGCCAGGGCAGATACGCAGTATTTT. Its protein product is CASSVSQGARADTQYF. The whole variable domain, filled in from reference TRBV9 and TRBJ2-3, reads DSGVTQTPKHLITATGQRVTLRCSPRSGDLSVYWYQQSLDQGLQFLIQYYNGEERAKGNILERFSAQQFPDLHSELNLSSLELGDSALYFCASSVSQGARADTQYFGPGTRLTVL.

The chain carries TRBV15 and TRBJ2-7; D is undetermined. The length of the CDR3 is 13 residues. Trimming pared 5 bases from V and 5 bases from J, leaving 13 bases between. Germline assignment: CDR1 LNHNV and CDR2 YYDKDF (reference sequence). CDR3 sequence: CATSSRQIDEQYF. DNA of the CDR3: TGTGCCACCAGCTCTAGGCAGATCGACGAGCAGTACTTC. Variable domain in full (rest from reference TRBV15 and TRBJ2-7): DAMVIQNPRYQVTQFGKPVTLSCSQTLNHNVMYWYQQKSSQAPKLLFHYYDKDFNNEADTPDNFQSRRPNTSFCFLDIRSPGLGDTAMYLCATSSRQIDEQYFGPGTRLTVT.

This chain connects TRBV2 to TRBJ1-2; a possible D gene is TRBD1 (5 bases). Germline V gene data show CDR1 as SNHLY and CDR2 as FYNNEI. Trimming took off 6 bases at V and 4 bases at J, with 15 bases between the two ends. The CDR3 is made up of 14 amino acids. CDR3 protein: CASSPGRVGYGYTF. The CDR3 bases are TGTGCCAGCAGCCCCGGCAGGGTAGGCTATGGCTACACCTTC.

The genes are TRBV5-4 and TRBJ2-5, with D possibly matching TRBD2 (6 bases). V was cut by 3 bases and J by 1 base, with 13 bases left in between. This CDR3 has 15 residues. Germline lookup yields CDR1 SGHNT and CDR2 YYREEE (reference sequence). The CDR3 sequence is CASSWSAGSQETQYF. CDR3 DNA: TGTGCCAGCAGCTGGTCGGCGGGATCCCAAGAGACCCAGTACTTC.

The chain uses TRBV7-6 and TRBJ2-7, with 8 bases aligning to TRBD1. This CDR3 contains 14 residues. Germline V gene lookup returns CDR1 SGHVS and CDR2 FNYEAQ. The ends lost 5 bases at V and 6 bases at J; junction bases unmatched: 9. This CDR3 reads CASSSLGQEGEQYF. The CDR3 region has the DNA TGTGCCAGCAGCAGCCTGGGACAGGAGGGCGAGCAGTACTTC.